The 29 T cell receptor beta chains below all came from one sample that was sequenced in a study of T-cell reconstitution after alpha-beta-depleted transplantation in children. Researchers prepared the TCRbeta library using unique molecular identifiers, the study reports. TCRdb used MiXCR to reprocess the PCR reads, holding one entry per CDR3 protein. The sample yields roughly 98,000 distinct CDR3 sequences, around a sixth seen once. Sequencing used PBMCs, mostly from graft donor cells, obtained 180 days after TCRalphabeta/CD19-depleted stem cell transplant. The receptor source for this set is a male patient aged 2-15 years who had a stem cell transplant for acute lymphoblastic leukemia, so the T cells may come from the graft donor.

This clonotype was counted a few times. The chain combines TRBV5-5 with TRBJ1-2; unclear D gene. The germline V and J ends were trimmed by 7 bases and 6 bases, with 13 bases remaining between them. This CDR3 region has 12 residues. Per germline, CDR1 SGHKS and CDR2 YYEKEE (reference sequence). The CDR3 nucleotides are TGTGCCAGCTTCACCCCCCTTGATGGCTACACCTTC. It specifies CASFTPLDGYTF.

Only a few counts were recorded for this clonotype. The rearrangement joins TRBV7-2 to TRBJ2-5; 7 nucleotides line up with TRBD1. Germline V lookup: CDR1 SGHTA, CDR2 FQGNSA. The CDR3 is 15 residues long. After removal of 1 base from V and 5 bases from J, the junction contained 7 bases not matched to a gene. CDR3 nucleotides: TGTGCCAGCAGCTTAGACAGGGGAGAAAGGGAGACCCAGTACTTC. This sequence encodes CASSLDRGERETQYF.

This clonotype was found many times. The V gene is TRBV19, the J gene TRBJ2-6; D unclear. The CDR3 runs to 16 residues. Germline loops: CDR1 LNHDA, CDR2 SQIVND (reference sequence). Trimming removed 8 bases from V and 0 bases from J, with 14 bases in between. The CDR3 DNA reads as TGTGCCAGTGTTACGACACCTTTCTCTGGGGCCAACGTCCTGACTTTC. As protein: CASVTTPFSGANVLTF.

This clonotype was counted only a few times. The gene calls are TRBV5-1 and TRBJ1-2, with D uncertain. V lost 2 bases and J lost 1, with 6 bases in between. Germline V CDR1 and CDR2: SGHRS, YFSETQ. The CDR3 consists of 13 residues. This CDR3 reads CASSFGFNYGYTF. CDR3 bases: TGCGCCAGCAGCTTCGGGTTTAACTATGGCTACACCTTC.

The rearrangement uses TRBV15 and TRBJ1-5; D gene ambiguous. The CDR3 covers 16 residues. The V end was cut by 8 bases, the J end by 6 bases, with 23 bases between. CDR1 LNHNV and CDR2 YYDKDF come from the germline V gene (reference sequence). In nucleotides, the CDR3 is TGTGCCACCGCCCTCGGCGACGGGAGTTCTAGTCAGCCCCAGCATTTT. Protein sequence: CATALGDGSSSQPQHF. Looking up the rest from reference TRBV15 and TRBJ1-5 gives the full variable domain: DAMVIQNPRYQVTQFGKPVTLSCSQTLNHNVMYWYQQKSSQAPKLLFHYYDKDFNNEADTPDNFQSRRPNTSFCFLDIRSPGLGDTAMYLCATALGDGSSSQPQHFGDGTRLSIL.

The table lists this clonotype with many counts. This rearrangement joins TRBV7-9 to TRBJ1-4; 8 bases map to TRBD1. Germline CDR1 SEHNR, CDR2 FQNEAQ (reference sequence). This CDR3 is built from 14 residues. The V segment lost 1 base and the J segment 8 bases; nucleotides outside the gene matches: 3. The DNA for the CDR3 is TGTGCCAGCAGCTTAGGACAGGGGCGCGAAAAACTGTTTTTT. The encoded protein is CASSLGQGREKLFF.

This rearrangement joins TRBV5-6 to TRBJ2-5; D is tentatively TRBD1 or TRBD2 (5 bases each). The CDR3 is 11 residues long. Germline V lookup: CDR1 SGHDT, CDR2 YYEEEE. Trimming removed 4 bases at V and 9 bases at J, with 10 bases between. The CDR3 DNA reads TGTGCCAGCAGCGCGTGGGGGTCCCAGTACTTC. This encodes CASSAWGSQYF.

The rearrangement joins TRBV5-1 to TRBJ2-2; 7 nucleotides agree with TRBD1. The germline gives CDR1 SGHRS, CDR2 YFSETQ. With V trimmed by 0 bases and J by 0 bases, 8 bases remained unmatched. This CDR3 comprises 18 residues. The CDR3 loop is CASSLAARGKTNTGELFF. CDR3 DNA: TGCGCCAGCAGCTTGGCCGCCAGGGGGAAAACGAACACCGGGGAGCTGTTTTTT.

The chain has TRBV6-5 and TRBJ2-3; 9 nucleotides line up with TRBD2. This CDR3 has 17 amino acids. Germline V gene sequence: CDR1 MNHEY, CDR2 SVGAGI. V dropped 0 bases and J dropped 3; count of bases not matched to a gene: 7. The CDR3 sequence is CASSYSNLAGLTDTQYF. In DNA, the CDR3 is TGTGCCAGCAGTTACTCCAATCTAGCGGGGTTAACAGATACGCAGTATTTT.

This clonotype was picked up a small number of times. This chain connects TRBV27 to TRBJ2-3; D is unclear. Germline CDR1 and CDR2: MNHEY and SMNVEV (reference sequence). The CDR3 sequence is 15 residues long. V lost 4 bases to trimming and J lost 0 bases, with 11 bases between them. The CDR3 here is CASSYNPTSTDTQYF. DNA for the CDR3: TGTGCCAGCAGTTATAACCCGACTAGCACAGATACGCAGTATTTT.

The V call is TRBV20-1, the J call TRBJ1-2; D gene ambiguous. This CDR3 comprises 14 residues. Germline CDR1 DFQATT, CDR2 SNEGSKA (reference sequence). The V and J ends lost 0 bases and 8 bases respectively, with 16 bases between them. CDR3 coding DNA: TGCAGTGCTAGAGATCATTGGAAAATGAACGGCTACACCTTC. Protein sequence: CSARDHWKMNGYTF.

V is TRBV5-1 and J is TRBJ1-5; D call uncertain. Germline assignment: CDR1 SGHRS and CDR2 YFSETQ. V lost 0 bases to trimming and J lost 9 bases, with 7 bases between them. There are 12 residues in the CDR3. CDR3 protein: CASSLEGAPQHF. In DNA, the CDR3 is TGCGCCAGCAGCTTGGAGGGAGCGCCCCAGCATTTT.

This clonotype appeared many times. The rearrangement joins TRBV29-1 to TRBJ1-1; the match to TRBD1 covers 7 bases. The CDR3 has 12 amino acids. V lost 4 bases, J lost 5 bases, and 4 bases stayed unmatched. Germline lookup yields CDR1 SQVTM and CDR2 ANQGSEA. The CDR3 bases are TGCAGCGTTGTCAGGGGGGGGACTGAAGCTTTCTTT. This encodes CSVVRGGTEAFF.

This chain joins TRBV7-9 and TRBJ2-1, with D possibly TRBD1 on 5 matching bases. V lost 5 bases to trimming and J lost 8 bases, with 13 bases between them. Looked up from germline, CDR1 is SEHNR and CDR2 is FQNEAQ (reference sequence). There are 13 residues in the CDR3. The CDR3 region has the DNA TGTGCCAGCAGCCGGTCAGGGCCGTATGAGCAGTTCTTC. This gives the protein CASSRSGPYEQFF.

The CDR3 spells CSVERQGDTEAFF. The CDR3 nucleotides read TGCAGCGTTGAAAGGCAAGGGGACACTGAAGCTTTCTTT. The rearrangement joins TRBV29-1 to TRBJ1-1, with D tentatively TRBD1 (5 bases). Deletions cut 2 bases from V and 3 bases from J, with 10 bases between. The CDR3 is 13 residues long. Germline V CDR1 and CDR2: SQVTM, ANQGSEA.

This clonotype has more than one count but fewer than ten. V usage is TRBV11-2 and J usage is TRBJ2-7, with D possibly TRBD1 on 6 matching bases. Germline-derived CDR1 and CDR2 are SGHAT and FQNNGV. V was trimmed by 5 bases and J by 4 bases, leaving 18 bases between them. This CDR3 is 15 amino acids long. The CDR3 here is CASSPSHRVRYEQYF. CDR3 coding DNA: TGTGCCAGCAGCCCGAGCCACAGGGTGAGATACGAGCAGTACTTC.

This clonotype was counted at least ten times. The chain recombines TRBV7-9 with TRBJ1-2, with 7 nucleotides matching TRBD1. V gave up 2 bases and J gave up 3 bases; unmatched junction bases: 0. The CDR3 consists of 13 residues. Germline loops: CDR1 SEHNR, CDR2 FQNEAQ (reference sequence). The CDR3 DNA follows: TGTGCCAGCAGCTTAACAGGGGACTATGGCTACACCTTC. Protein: CASSLTGDYGYTF.

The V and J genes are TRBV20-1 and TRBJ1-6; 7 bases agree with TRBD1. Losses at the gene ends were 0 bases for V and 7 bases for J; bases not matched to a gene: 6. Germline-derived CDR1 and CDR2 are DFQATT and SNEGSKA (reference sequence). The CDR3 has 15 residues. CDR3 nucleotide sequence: TGCAGTGCTAGAGAGGGACAGTGGTTGAATTCACCCCTCCACTTT. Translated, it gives CSAREGQWLNSPLHF.

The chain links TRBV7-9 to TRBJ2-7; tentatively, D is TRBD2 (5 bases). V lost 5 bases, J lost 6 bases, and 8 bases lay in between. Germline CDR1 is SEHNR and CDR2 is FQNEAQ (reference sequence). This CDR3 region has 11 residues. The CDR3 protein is CASSEDFEQYF. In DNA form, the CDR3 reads TGTGCCAGCAGCGAGGACTTCGAGCAGTACTTC.

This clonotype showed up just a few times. CDR3 in DNA: TGTGCCAGCAGCATTAGAAACACCATATATTTT. It specifies CASSIRNTIYF. This chain joins TRBV21-1 and TRBJ1-3. TRBV21-1 is labeled a pseudogene. The CDR3 is 11 residues long.

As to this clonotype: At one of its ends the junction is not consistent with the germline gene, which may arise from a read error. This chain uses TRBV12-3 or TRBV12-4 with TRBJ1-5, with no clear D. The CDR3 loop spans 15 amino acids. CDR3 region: CASSSTGQGIWPQPF. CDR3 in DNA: TGTGCCAGCAGTTCGACGGGCCAAGGGATTTGGCCCCAGCCTTTT.

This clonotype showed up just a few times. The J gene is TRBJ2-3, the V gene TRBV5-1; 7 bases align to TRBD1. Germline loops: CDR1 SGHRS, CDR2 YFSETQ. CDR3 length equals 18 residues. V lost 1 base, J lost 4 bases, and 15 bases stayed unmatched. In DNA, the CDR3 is TGCGCCAGCAGCTTGTCTCCCATCGGGACAGCGACGCCAGATACGCAGTATTTT. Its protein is CASSLSPIGTATPDTQYF.

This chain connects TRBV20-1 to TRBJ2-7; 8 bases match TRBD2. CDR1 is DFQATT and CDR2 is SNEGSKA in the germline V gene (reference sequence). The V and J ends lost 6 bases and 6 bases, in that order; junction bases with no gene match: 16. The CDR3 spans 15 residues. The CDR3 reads CSAFSGGSGMVEQYF. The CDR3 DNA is TGCAGTGCCTTCTCTGGGGGTAGCGGGATGGTCGAGCAGTACTTC.

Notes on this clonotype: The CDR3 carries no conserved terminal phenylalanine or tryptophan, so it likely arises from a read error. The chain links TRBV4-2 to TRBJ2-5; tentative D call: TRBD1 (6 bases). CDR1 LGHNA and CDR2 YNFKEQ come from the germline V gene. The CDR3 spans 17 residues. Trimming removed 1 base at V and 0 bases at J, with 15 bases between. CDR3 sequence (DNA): TGTGCCAGCAGCCAAGCATCTCGGACAGCCAACCAAGAGACCCAGTACTTG. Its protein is CASSQASRTANQETQYL.

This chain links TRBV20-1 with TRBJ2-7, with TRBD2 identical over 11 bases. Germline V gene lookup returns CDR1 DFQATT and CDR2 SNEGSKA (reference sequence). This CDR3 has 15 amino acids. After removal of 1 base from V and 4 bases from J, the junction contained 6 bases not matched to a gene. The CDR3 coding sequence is TGCAGTGCTAGAGTGTCGACTAGCGGGGCTTACGAGCAGTACTTC. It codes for CSARVSTSGAYEQYF.

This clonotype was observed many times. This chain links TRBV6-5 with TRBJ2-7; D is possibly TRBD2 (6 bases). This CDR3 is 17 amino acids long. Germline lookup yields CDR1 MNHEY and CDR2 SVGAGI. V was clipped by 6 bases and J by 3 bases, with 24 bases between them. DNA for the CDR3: TGTGCCAGCAGCCCCCGCTACCGCGGGACGGCCATCTACGAGCAGTACTTC. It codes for CASSPRYRGTAIYEQYF.

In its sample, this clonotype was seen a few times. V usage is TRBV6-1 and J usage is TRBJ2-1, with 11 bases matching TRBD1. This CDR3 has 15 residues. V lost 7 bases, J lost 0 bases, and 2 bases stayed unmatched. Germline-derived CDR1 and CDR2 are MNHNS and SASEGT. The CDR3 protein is CASKGTGGSYNEQFF. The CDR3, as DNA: TGTGCCAGCAAAGGGACAGGGGGCTCCTACAATGAGCAGTTCTTC.

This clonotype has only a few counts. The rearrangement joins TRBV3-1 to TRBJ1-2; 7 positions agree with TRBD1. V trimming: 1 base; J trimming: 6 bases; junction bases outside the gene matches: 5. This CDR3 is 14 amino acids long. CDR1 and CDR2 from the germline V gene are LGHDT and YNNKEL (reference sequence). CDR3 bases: TGTGCCAGCAGCCAAGGACAGGGTAATCATGGCTACACCTTC. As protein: CASSQGQGNHGYTF.

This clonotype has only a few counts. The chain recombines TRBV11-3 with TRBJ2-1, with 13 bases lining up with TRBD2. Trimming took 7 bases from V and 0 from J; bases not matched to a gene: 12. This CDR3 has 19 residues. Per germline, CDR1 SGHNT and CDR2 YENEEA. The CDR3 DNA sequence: TGTGCCAGCATCTCAAAGGGACTAGCGGGACTAAGCTCCTACAATGAGCAGTTCTTC. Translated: CASISKGLAGLSSYNEQFF.